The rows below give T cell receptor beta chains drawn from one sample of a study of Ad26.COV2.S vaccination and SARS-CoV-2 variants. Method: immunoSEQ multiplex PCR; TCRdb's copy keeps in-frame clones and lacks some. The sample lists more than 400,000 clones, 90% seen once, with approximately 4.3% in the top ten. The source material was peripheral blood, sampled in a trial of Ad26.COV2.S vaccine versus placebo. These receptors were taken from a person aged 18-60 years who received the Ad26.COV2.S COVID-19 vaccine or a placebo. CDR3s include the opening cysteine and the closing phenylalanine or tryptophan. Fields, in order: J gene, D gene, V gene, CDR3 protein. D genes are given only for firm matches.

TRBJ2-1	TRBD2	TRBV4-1	CASSGTSPAPEQFF
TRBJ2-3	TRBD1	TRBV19	CASSKQGVDPGQYF
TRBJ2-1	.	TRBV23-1	CASSQWDSLNEQFF
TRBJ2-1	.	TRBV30	CAWSVVSYNEQFF
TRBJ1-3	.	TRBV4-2	CASSQEVGGKGRISGNTIYF
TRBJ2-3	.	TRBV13	CASSLEGSGSEDTQYF
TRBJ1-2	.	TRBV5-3	CARCRRLRAEANYGYTF
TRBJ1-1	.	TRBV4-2	CASSQDTEAFF
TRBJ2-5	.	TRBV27	CASSRGRVEETQYF
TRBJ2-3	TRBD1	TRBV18	CASSRDRAADTQYF
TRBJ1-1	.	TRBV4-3	CASSQATYNTEAFF
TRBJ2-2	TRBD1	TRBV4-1	CASSQERGRTGELFF
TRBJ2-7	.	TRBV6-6	CASSSTTGEQYF
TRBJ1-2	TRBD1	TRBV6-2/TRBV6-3	CASSSRTGGSYGYTF
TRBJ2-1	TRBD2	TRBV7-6	CASSLELAGSSYNEQFF
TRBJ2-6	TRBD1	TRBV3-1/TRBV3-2	CASSRFPGQGHSGANVLTF
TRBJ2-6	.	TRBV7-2	CASSTQRSGANVLTF
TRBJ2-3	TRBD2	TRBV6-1	CASSEVRGSGRAGYTQYF
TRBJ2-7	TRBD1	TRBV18	CASSPLRQGAHSYEQYF
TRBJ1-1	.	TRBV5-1	CASSLRGPTNTEAFF
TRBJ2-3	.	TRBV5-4	CASSNDRRSSTDTQYF
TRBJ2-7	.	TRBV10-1	CASRPRAAAYEQYF
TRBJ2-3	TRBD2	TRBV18	CASSPLVTSGSTDTQYF
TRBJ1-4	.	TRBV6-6	CASSPRPLIGATNEKLFF
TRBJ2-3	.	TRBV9	CASKRGGGTDTQYF
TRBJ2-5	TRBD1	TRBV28	CASSSDRGPETQYF
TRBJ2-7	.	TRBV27	CASSLSMGRGYEQYF
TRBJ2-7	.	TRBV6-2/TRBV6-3	CASSYRAESYEQYF
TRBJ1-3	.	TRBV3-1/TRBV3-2	CASSQDNSGNTIYF
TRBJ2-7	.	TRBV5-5	CASSLGDEQYF
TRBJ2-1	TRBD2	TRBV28	CASSYLAGSTGEQFF
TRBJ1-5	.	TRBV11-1	CASSLHIGQPQHF
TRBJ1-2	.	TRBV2	CASREGLRDMGTYGYTF
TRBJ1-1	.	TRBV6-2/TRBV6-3	CASSHTLNTEAFF
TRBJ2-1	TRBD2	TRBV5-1	CASSSVLQRAGAGNEQFF
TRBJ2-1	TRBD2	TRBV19	CASSLLAGSEQFF
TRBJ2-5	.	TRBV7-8	CASSLVGWSGIDQETQYF
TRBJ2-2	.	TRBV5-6	CASSTGAGELFF
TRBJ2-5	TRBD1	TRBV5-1	CASSFDRDETQYF
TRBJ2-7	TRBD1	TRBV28	CASSFLDRGLGEQYF
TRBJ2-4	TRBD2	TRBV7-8	CASSSGQGGTSGRENIQYF
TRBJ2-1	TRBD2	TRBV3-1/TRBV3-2	CASSADVTSGIQDEQFF